This section outlines one T cell receptor beta chain sequence together with its context. The sample is drawn from a study of control samples from healthy donors and cancer patients. TCRdb keeps only in-frame clones here, not all; method: immunoSEQ multiplex PCR. The repertoire holds approximately 100,000 clones, approximately 90% seen once, with 19% in the top ten. This CDR3 contains 14 residues. V lost 8 bases to trimming and J lost 0 bases, with 11 bases between them. Germline values: CDR1 MNHEY, CDR2 SVGAGI. Material: PBMCs. The TCR originated in a man aged 60-69 years with lung cancer. The chain couples TRBV6-5 to TRBJ2-4; D ambiguous. The CDR3 loop is CASGSKLAKNIQYF. CDR3 DNA sequence: TGTGCCAGCGGTAGTAAACTAGCCAAAAACATTCAGTACTTC.